A single sample gave rise to the 4 T cell receptor beta chains below, sequenced in a study of cytomegalovirus exposure and HLA in healthy donors. 13 Jbeta primers and 60 Vbeta primers were used for the PCR. Profiled with immunoSEQ multiplex PCR; TCRdb holds only in-frame clones, not every one. The data hold approximately 190,000 clones, with around four fifths observed a single time. Source material: PBMCs. These receptors were taken from a woman aged 18-30 years in good health and CMV-seronegative.

The rearrangement joins TRBV5-4 to TRBJ2-7; the D gene is possibly TRBD1 (6 bases). Germline V gives CDR1 SGHNT, CDR2 YYREEE (reference sequence). Trimming removed 4 bases at V and 5 bases at J, with 16 bases between. The CDR3 is made up of 14 amino acids. CDR3 region: CASSKNRDGDEQYF. The CDR3 nucleotides read TGTGCCAGCAGCAAGAACAGGGATGGGGACGAGCAGTACTTC.

V and J are TRBV7-9 and TRBJ1-5; 8 bases match TRBD1. With V trimmed by 5 bases and J by 10 bases, 10 bases remained unmatched. CDR3 size: 14 residues. Germline CDR1 and CDR2: SEHNR and FQNEAQ (reference sequence). The CDR3 DNA reads TGTGCCAGCAGCCGCGACAGGGGATCGGGACCCCAGCATTTT. It codes for CASSRDRGSGPQHF.

The chain links TRBV6-5 to TRBJ1-4; 7 positions agree with TRBD1. J lost 8 bases, V lost 5 bases, and 11 bases had no gene match. Per the germline V gene, CDR1 is MNHEY and CDR2 is SVGAGI. This CDR3 spans 15 amino acids. DNA for the CDR3: TGTGCCAGCAGTCCCTGGACAGGACGAAAAGAAAAACTGTTTTTT. The encoded protein is CASSPWTGRKEKLFF.

This chain joins TRBV19 and TRBJ1-2, with D possibly matching TRBD1 (6 bases). Between the trimmed V and J ends, which lost 3 bases and 8 bases, there was a span of 19 bases. This CDR3 spans 15 amino acids. The V gene's germline CDR1 is LNHDA and CDR2 SQIVND (reference sequence). In nucleotides, the CDR3 is TGTGCCAGTAGTATCCCCCCGGGGGGGCGGGAAGGCTACACCTTC. Translating it yields CASSIPPGGREGYTF.